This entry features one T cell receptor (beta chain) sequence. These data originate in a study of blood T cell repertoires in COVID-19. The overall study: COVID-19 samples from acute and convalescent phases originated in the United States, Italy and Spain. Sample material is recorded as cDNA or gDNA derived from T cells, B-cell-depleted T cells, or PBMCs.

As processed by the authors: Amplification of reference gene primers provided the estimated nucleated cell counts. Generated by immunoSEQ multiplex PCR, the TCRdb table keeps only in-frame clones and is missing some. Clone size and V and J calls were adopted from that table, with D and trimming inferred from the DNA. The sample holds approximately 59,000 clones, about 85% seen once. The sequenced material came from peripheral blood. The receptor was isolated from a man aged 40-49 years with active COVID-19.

CDR3: CASSREIPYGYTF. Here the CDR3 DNA reads TGTGCCAGCAGCAGGGAAATTCCCTATGGCTACACCTTC. The rearrangement joins TRBV28 to TRBJ1-2, with a tentative D call TRBD1 (5 bases). V was pared by 6 bases and J by 4 bases, with 12 bases between. The CDR3 sequence is 13 residues long. Germline CDR1 MDHEN, CDR2 SYDVKM.